This T cell receptor beta chain comes out of a study of T cells in Graves' hyperthyroidism and ophthalmopathy. On this clonotype: Antigen specificity is unknown. This could be a read error, since a much larger clone is one nucleotide away.

What was amplified from RNA transcripts were TCR beta CDR3 regions. A first-round RT-PCR of the TCR CDR3 used the HTBI primer set. Via MiXCR, TCRdb re-called the multiplex PCR reads, giving one row per CDR3 protein. The data hold fewer than 350,000 distinct CDR3 sequences, with about a sixth observed a single time. Overall study results and limits: Ophthalmopathy prediction by the model preceded onset by a median about 6.3 months.

The TCR comes from a woman in her thirties or forties with Graves' ophthalmopathy. Material for sequencing was blood.

The CDR3, as DNA: TGTGTCAGCAGTTTAGACAGGGACTTGATTGGTGAAGCTTTCTTT. It codes for CVSSLDRDLIGEAFF. The V and J genes are TRBV27 and TRBJ1-1, with 7 bases aligning to TRBD1. The CDR3 is 15 amino acids. Germline values: CDR1 MNHEY, CDR2 SMNVEV (reference sequence).